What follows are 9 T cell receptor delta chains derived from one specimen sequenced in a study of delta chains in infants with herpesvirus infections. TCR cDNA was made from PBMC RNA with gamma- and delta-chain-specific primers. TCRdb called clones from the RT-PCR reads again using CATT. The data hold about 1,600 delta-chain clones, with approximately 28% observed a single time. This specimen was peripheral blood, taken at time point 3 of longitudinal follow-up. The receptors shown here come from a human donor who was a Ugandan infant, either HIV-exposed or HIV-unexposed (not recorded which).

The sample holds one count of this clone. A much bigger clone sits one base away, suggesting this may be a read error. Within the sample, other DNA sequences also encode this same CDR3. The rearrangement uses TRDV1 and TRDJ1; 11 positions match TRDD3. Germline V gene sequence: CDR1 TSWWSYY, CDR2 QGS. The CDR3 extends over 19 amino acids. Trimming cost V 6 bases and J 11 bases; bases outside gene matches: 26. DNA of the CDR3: TGTGCTCTTGGCCCCCTCCTAGTTGGAGTATTGGGGGATACGAAGGGTCTCATCTTT. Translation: CALGPLLVGVLGDTKGLIF.

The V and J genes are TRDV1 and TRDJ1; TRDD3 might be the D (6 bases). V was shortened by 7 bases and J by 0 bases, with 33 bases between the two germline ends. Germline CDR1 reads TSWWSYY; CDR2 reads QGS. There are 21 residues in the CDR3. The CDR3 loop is CALEIKVHYVRDNRYTDKLIF. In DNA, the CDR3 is TGTGCTCTTGAAATCAAGGTACATTACGTGCGGGATAATCGGTACACCGATAAACTCATCTTT.

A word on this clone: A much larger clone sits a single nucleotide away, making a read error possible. CDR3 sequence (DNA): TGTGCTCTTGGGGACCCGGGGGATACGGGGAAATATAAACTCATCTTT. This translates into CALGDPGDTGKYKLIF. The chain links TRDV1 to TRDJ1, with 10 nucleotides matching TRDD3. V lost 3 bases to trimming and J lost 6 bases; unmatched junction nucleotides: 10. Per the germline V gene, CDR1 is TSWWSYY and CDR2 is QGS. The CDR3 is made up of 16 amino acids.

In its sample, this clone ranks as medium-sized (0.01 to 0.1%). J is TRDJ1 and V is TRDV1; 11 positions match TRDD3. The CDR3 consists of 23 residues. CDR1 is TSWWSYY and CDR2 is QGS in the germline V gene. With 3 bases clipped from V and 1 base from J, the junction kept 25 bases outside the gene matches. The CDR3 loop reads CALGDSLPKGPYWGIERTDKLIF. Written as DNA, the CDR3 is TGTGCTCTTGGGGATAGCCTTCCTAAGGGACCGTACTGGGGGATAGAGCGCACCGATAAACTCATCTTT.

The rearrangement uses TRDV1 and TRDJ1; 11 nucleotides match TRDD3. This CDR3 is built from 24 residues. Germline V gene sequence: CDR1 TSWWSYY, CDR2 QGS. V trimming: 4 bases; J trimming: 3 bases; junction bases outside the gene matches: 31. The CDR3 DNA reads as TGTGCTCTTGGGGGGCGGACTGTCTTTTTTCCTACCCTGGGGGATACCCGGAACTCCGATAAACTCATCTTT. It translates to CALGGRTVFFPTLGDTRNSDKLIF.

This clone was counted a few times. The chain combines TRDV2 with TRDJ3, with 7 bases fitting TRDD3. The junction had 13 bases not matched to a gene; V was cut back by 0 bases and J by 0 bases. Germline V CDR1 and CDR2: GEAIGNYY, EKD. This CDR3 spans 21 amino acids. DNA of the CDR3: TGTGCCTGTGACACCGTAGGTCCGGGGGATCCGAGCTCCTGGGACACCCGACAGATGTTTTTC. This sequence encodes CACDTVGPGDPSSWDTRQMFF.

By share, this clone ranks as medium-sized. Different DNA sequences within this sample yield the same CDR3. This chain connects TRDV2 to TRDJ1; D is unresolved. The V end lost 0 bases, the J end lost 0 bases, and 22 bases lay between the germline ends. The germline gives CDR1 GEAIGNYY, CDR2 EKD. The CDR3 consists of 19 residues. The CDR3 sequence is CACDTAVRLTSMYTDKLIF. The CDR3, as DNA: TGTGCCTGTGACACCGCAGTGCGACTTACCTCCATGTACACCGATAAACTCATCTTT.

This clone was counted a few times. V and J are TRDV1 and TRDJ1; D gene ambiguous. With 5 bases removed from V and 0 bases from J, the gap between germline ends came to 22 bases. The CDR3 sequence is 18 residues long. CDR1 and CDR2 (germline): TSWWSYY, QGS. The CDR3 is CALGPHRAIPSYTDKLIF. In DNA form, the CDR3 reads TGTGCTCTTGGGCCCCACAGGGCAATTCCCTCGTACACCGATAAACTCATCTTT.

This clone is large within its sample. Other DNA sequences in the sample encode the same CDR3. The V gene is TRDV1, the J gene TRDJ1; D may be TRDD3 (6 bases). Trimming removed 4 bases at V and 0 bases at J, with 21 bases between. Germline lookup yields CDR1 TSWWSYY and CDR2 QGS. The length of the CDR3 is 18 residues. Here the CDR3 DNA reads TGTGCTCTTGGGGTAATAAGCCCTCGGGGGACCCACACCGATAAACTCATCTTT. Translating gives CALGVISPRGTHTDKLIF.